Below are 7 T cell receptor beta chains sequenced from a single sample in a study of Graves' ophthalmopathy and Graves' hyperthyroidism. As the template, RNA transcripts were used to amplify TCR beta CDR3 regions. RT-PCR was first run with HTBI primers, then multiplex PCR in a second round. One entry per CDR3 protein, called by TCRdb with MiXCR from the multiplex PCR reads. Among some 200,000 distinct CDR3 sequences listed, around 28% were seen once. The sample taken for sequencing was peripheral blood. Receptors originate from a man over 45 with Graves' ophthalmopathy.

This clonotype was seen at least ten times. This chain joins TRBV12-3 or TRBV12-4 and TRBJ1-6; 10 bases fit TRBD1. This CDR3 is built from 14 residues. J gave up 10 bases and V 5 bases, and 5 bases lay outside the gene matches. The CDR3 here is CASSRTGGNSPLHF. The DNA of the CDR3 is TGTGCCAGCAGTCGGACAGGGGGAAACTCACCCCTCCACTTT.

The table lists this clonotype with many counts. The V call is TRBV28, the J call TRBJ2-7; TRBD1 aligns across 7 bases. There are 14 residues in the CDR3. CDR1 MDHEN and CDR2 SYDVKM come from the germline V gene. Losses at the gene ends were 2 bases for V and 0 bases for J; bases not matched to a gene: 1. In DNA, the CDR3 is TGTGCCAGCAGTTTAGAGGGGGCCTCCTACGAGCAGTACTTC. This encodes CASSLEGASYEQYF.

This clonotype was recorded at least ten times. This chain joins TRBV24-1 and TRBJ2-4; TRBD1 agrees at 9 bases. V lost 7 bases to trimming and J lost 1 base; unmatched junction nucleotides: 10. Per the germline V gene, CDR1 is KGHDR and CDR2 is SFDVKD. The CDR3 sequence is 17 residues long. The CDR3 coding sequence is TGTGCCACCAGGGGGACAGGGTGGTGGTTGGCCAAAAACATTCAGTACTTC. Its translation: CATRGTGWWLAKNIQYF.

Ten or more counts support this clonotype. The chain uses TRBV12-3 or TRBV12-4 and TRBJ2-4; D possibly matches TRBD1 or TRBD2 (5 bases each). CDR3 length equals 16 residues. V shed 5 bases and J shed 0 bases, with 14 bases lying between them. CDR3 region: CASSPRRDLAKNIQYF. The CDR3 region has the DNA TGTGCCAGCAGTCCCAGACGGGACCTAGCCAAAAACATTCAGTACTTC.

This clonotype was detected ten times or more. The V and J genes are TRBV29-1 and TRBJ2-5; TRBD1 matches 9 bases. Per the germline V gene, CDR1 is SQVTM and CDR2 is ANQGSEA. This CDR3 has 15 amino acids. J was trimmed by 4 bases and V by 4 bases; bases with no gene match: 10. The CDR3 DNA reads TGCAGCGTTGGCGAAGGACAGGGGAGGGGAGAGACCCAGTACTTC. It translates to CSVGEGQGRGETQYF.

This clonotype was counted at least ten times. The chain has TRBV30 and TRBJ1-5; the D is unclear. V was cut by 1 base and J by 6 bases, with 10 bases left in between. The CDR3 runs 13 residues. The germline gives CDR1 GTSNPN, CDR2 SVGIG (reference sequence). As DNA, the CDR3 is TGTGCCTGGAGTGCACGGGCTCTTCAGCCCCAGCATTTT. It is translated as CAWSARALQPQHF.

This clonotype appeared many times. The chain joins TRBV6-5 to TRBJ2-7; tentative D call: TRBD2 (6 bases). The CDR3 covers 13 residues. Germline assignment: CDR1 MNHEY and CDR2 SVGAGI. Trimming stripped 5 bases from V and 4 bases from J, with 12 bases between. The CDR3 DNA reads TGTGCCAGCAGTACATTACTAGCTTACGAGCAGTACTTC. Translating gives CASSTLLAYEQYF.